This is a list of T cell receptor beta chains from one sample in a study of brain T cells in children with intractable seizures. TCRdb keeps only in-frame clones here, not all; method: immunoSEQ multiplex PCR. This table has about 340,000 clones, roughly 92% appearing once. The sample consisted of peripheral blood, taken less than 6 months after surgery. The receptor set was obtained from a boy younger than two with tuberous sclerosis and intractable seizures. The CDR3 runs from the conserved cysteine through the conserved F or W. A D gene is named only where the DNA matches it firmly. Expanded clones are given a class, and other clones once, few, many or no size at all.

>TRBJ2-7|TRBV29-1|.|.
TGCAGCGTTGAACCAGGGATATACGAGCAGTACTTC
CSVEPGIYEQYF
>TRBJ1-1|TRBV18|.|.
TGTGCCAGCTCACCAGAACTGAACACTGAAGCTTTCTTT
CASSPELNTEAFF
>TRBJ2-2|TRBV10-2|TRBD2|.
TGCGCCAGCACCTGGACTAGCGGCAACACCGGGGAGCTGTTTTTT
CASTWTSGNTGELFF
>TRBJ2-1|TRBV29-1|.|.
TGCAGCGTTGAAGGTCCGACATCTGTCCCTCTCTGGGGCCAGTTCTTC
CSVEGPTSVPLWGQFF
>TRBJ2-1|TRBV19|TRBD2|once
TGTGCCAGTACCCTAGCGGGAGTGGTTGAGCAGTTCTTC
CASTLAGVVEQFF
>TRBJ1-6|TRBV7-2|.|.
TGTGCCAGCAGCCCAGACGGATCATATAATTCACCCCTCCACTTT
CASSPDGSYNSPLHF
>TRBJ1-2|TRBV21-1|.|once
TGTGCCAGCAGCGGGGGGTCAGAACCCGAGACCTATGGCTACACCTTC
CASSGGSEPETYGYTF
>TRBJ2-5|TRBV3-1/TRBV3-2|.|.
TGTGCCAGCAGCCGGGCGCGGGGCAGGACGGAGACCCAGTACTTC
CASSRARGRTETQYF
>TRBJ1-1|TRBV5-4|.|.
TGTGCCAGCAGCCGGATGGGTTTTGAAGCTTTCTTT
CASSRMGFEAFF
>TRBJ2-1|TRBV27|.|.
TGTGCCAGCAGTATAACAGTTTACAATGAGCAGTTCTTC
CASSITVYNEQFF
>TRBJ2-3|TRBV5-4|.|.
TGTGCCAGCAGCTTCGGTACAGATACGCAGTATTTT
CASSFGTDTQYF
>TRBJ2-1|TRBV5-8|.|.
TGTGCCAGCAGTTCGCCCCTAGCCTACAATGAGCAGTTCTTC
CASSSPLAYNEQFF
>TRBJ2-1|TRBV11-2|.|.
TGTGCCAGCAGCTTAGATAGATACAATGAGCAGTTCTTC
CASSLDRYNEQFF
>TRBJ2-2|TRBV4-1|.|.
TGCGCAGCAAGACAAGGGCCCTTAGGCACCGGGGAGCTGTTTTTT
CAARQGPLGTGELFF
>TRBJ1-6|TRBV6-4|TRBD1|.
TGTGCCAGCAGTGACTCAGGGGGCAATTCACCCCTCCACTTT
CASSDSGGNSPLHF
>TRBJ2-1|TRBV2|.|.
TGTGCCAGCAGTGGTGCCAGCAGTGAGTCCCACGTGTTTCTTGAGCAGTTCTTC
CASSGASSESHVFLEQFF
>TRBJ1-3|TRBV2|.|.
TGTGCCAGCAGTGGCCGAACGTGGGGAAACACCATATATTTT
CASSGRTWGNTIYF
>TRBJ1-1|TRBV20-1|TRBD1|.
TGCAGTGCATCGGACAGGGGGGCTTTCTTT
CSASDRGAFF